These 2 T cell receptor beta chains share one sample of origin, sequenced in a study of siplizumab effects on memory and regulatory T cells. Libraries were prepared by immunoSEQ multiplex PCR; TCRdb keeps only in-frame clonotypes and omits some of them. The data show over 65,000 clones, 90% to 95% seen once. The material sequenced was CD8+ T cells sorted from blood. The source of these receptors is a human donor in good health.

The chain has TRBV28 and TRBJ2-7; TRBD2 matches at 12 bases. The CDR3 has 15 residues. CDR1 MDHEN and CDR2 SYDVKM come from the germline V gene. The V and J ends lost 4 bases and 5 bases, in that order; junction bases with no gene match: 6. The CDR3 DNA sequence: TGTGCCAGCAGTTCGGGACTAGCGGGTAGCCACGAGCAGTACTTC. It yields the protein CASSSGLAGSHEQYF.

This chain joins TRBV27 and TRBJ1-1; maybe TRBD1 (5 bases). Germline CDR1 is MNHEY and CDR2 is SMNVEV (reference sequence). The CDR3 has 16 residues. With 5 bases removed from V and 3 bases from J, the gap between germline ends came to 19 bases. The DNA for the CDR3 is TGTGCCAGCAGTGGACGGGACCTCGGGGGATACACTGAAGCTTTCTTT. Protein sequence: CASSGRDLGGYTEAFF.